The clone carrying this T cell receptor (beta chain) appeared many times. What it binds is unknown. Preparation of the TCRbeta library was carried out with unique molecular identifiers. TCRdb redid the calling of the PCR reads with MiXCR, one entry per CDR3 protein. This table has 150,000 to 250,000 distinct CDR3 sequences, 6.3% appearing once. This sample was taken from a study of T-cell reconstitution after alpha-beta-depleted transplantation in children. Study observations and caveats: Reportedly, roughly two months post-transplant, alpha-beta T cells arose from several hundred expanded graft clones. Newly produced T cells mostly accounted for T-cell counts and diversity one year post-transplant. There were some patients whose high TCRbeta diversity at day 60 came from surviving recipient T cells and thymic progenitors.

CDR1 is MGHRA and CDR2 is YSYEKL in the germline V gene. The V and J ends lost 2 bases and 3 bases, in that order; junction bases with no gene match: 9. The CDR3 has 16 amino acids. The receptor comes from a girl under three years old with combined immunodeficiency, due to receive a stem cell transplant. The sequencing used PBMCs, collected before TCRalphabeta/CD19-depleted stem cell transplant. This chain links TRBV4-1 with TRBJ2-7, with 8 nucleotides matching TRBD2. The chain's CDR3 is CASSQTPLADVYEQYF. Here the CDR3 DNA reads TGCGCCAGCAGCCAAACCCCACTAGCGGATGTCTACGAGCAGTACTTC.